This T cell receptor (beta chain) emerged from a study of immune reconstitution after stem cell transplant in scleroderma (dated by TCRdb to 2015 to 2018). Library preparation used RT-PCR. Reads for this sample came from an Illumina MiSeq. The public reads were reprocessed in TCRdb via fastp at Q25 and MiXCR, keeping in-frame beta chains. A single entry per CDR3 protein holds the most common genes and DNA from its merged rows. In this sample the table shows approximately 3,000 distinct CDR3 sequences, 3.6% of which occur a single time. The ten largest account for approximately 3% of the sample. CDR1 KGHDR and CDR2 SFDVKD are derived from the germline V gene. V is reduced by 1 base and J by 0 bases, leaving a spacing of 8 bases between them. Inclusive of the bounding cysteine and phenylalanine, the CDR3 is 16 residues long. The DNA shown is the 48-base CDR3, in frame from base 1. This clonotype is medium-sized (0.01 to 0.1%) in terms of sample share. Its antigen is still unknown. Base-call qualities are not available, and no considerably larger clone is one nucleotide away.

The receptor chain draws on TRBV24-1 and TRBJ2-2; the best D guess is TRBD1, with 6 bases matching. Sampling was done before or after autologous hematopoietic stem cell transplantation (not recorded which). This clonotype originated in a human donor with systemic sclerosis. CDR3 reads: CATSDFGTPNTGELFF. The base sequence is TGTGCCACCAGTGATTTTGGGACACCGAACACCGGGGAGCTGTTTTTT.